One and the same sample provided the 4 T cell receptor beta chains below, sequenced in a study of control samples from healthy donors and cancer patients. TCRdb's copy holds only in-frame clones and misses some; the assay was immunoSEQ multiplex PCR. The sample includes roughly 130,000 clones, roughly 95% seen only once; the top ten take 3.6%. Sequenced sample: blood. The receptors stem from a man under 40 in good health.

CDR3 coding DNA: TGTGCCAGCAGTTACTCGGTAAGACGGGGGAGCGTTGATCAGCCCCAGCATTTT. Amino acid sequence: CASSYSVRRGSVDQPQHF. J is TRBJ1-5 and V is TRBV6-2 or TRBV6-3; a possible D gene is TRBD1 (5 bases). The CDR3 extends over 18 amino acids. Trimming took 0 bases from V and 5 from J, leaving 20 bases between them. The V gene's germline CDR1 is MNHEY and CDR2 SVGEGT.

The V and J genes are TRBV4-1 and TRBJ1-1; no clear D. The CDR3 runs to 11 residues. V lost 5 bases, J lost 11 bases, and 12 bases lay in between. Germline V gene data show CDR1 as MGHRA and CDR2 as YSYEKL. The CDR3 reads CASSLQRVAFF. The CDR3 DNA follows: TGCGCCAGCAGCTTACAAAGGGTTGCTTTCTTT.

The chain carries TRBV3-1 (or the pseudogene TRBV3-2) and TRBJ1-4; D is uncertain. Germline CDR1 and CDR2: LGHDT and YNNKEL (reference sequence). The CDR3 extends over 12 amino acids. Trimming took off 5 bases at V and 5 bases at J, with 6 bases between the two ends. The CDR3 DNA reads as TGTGCCAGCAGCTCGAAAAATGAAAAACTGTTTTTT. As protein: CASSSKNEKLFF.

The chain uses TRBV2 and TRBJ2-2; 8 positions agree with TRBD2. The germline gives CDR1 SNHLY, CDR2 FYNNEI. Germline trimming cut 7 bases from V and 4 bases from J; bases unmatched to any gene: 8. The CDR3 runs to 15 residues. This chain's CDR3 is CASNTGGLGTGELFF. As DNA, the CDR3 is TGTGCCAGCAATACGGGGGGGCTAGGCACCGGGGAGCTGTTTTTT.